This TCR beta chain came from a study of T cell changes during pregnancy in multiple sclerosis. The data were produced by immunoSEQ multiplex PCR, yet TCRdb's version contains in-frame clones alone and is incomplete. This table has around 61,000 clones, about 90% appearing once. Losses at the gene ends were 4 bases for V and 1 base for J; bases not matched to a gene: 4. The CDR3 is 15 amino acids. The germline V gene has CDR1 KGHSH and CDR2 LQKENI. The sequence was collected from a female donor in good health, enrolled as a control in a pregnancy study. The chain is built from TRBV18 and TRBJ1-2; 9 bases map to TRBD1. Sample: peripheral blood, taken in the third trimester of pregnancy. CDR3 amino acids: CASSRDRAVNYGYTF. Written as DNA, the CDR3 is TGTGCCAGCTCACGGGACAGGGCAGTTAACTATGGCTACACCTTC.